Below are 20 T cell receptor beta chains sequenced from a single sample in a study of T-cell reconstitution after alpha-beta-depleted transplantation in children. Unique molecular identifiers were built into the TCRbeta library. Each CDR3 protein is one row after TCRdb ran MiXCR on the PCR reads. Among about 90,000 distinct CDR3 sequences listed, around 15% were seen once. Sequencing was performed on PBMCs, mostly from graft donor cells, taken 180 days after TCRalphabeta/CD19-depleted stem cell transplant. Receptors were obtained from a male patient aged 2 to 10 who had a stem cell transplant for acute lymphoblastic leukemia, so the T cells may come from the graft donor.

This clonotype has just a few counts. This chain links TRBV7-9 with TRBJ1-1; no definite D call. Germline V lookup: CDR1 SEHNR, CDR2 FQNEAQ (reference sequence). This CDR3 spans 15 amino acids. Trimming took 3 bases from V and 0 from J, leaving 11 bases between them. The CDR3 DNA sequence: TGTGCCAGCAGCTTTGATGACCCCATGAACACTGAAGCTTTCTTT. Protein: CASSFDDPMNTEAFF.

Ten or more counts support this clonotype. The chain has TRBV20-1 and TRBJ2-3, with TRBD2 matching over 11 bases. The CDR3 has 15 residues. The germline V gene has CDR1 DFQATT and CDR2 SNEGSKA (reference sequence). Trimming cost V 5 bases and J 8 bases; bases outside gene matches: 12. This CDR3 is CSAHELAGGQATQYF. DNA of the CDR3: TGCAGTGCTCACGAGCTAGCGGGGGGTCAAGCTACGCAGTATTTT.

The CDR3 DNA sequence: TGTGCCAGCAGTAAGCTAGCGGCTAGCACAGATACGCAGTATTTT. Translating it yields CASSKLAASTDTQYF. The chain carries TRBV6-1 and TRBJ2-3; 7 bases fit TRBD2. The CDR3 is 15 residues long. The V and J ends lost 5 bases and 0 bases, in that order; junction bases with no gene match: 5. In germline, CDR1 is MNHNS, CDR2 SASEGT.

This clonotype showed up just a few times. The chain couples TRBV20-1 to TRBJ1-5; D not certain. V was trimmed by 0 bases and J by 0 bases, leaving 9 bases between them. CDR3 size: 15 residues. Germline V lookup: CDR1 DFQATT, CDR2 SNEGSKA (reference sequence). CDR3 in DNA: TGCAGTGCTAGAGATCTGGGCCTTAGCAATCAGCCCCAGCATTTT. This encodes CSARDLGLSNQPQHF.

On this clonotype: The junction does not match germline at one end; this may be a read error. The rearrangement links TRBV20-1 to TRBJ2-7, with 8 bases identical to TRBD2. CDR3 length: 14 amino acids. Germline CDR1 reads DFQATT; CDR2 reads SNEGSKA (reference sequence). CDR3 in DNA: TGCAGTGCTAGAGGGCGGGGGGCCACCTACGATCAGTACTTC. Amino acids: CSARGRGATYDQYF.

The V and J genes are TRBV20-1 and TRBJ2-3; possible D gene TRBD2, 5 bases. The V end was cut by 3 bases, the J end by 6 bases, with 10 bases between. Germline loops: CDR1 DFQATT, CDR2 SNEGSKA (reference sequence). The CDR3 spans 12 residues. The CDR3 region has the DNA TGCAGTGCTAGCGCTCCGGGGGATACGCAGTATTTT. This sequence encodes CSASAPGDTQYF.

This clonotype showed up just a few times. The chain links TRBV7-8 to TRBJ2-7; 8 bases are shared with TRBD2. With V trimmed by 4 bases and J by 2 bases, 4 bases remained unmatched. The germline CDR1 and CDR2 sequences are SGHVS and FQNEAQ. The CDR3 extends over 14 amino acids. CDR3 in amino acids: CASSYREGTYEQYF. CDR3 bases: TGTGCCAGCAGCTACCGGGAGGGCACCTACGAGCAGTACTTC.

The chain carries TRBV15 and TRBJ2-2; possibly TRBD1 for D (7 bases). CDR1 and CDR2 (germline): LNHNV, YYDKDF (reference sequence). V lost 3 bases, J lost 4 bases, and 21 bases lay in between. The CDR3 covers 18 residues. The CDR3 DNA reads TGTGCCACCAGCAGGATAGGAGGGGGCCTGCCGCTCACCGGGGAGCTGTTTTTT. Residues: CATSRIGGGLPLTGELFF.

This clonotype was counted ten times or more. This chain joins TRBV27 and TRBJ2-7, with a possible D match to TRBD1 (6 bases). Trimming took off 6 bases at V and 2 bases at J, with 14 bases between the two ends. Per germline, CDR1 MNHEY and CDR2 SMNVEV (reference sequence). The length of the CDR3 is 14 residues. In DNA form, the CDR3 reads TGTGCCAGCAGCCCTTCCAGGGGACCCTACGAGCAGTACTTC. This codes for CASSPSRGPYEQYF.

This clonotype appeared many times. The CDR3 spells CASSLGVTEAFF. DNA for the CDR3: TGTGCCAGCAGCTTGGGTGTCACTGAAGCTTTCTTT. The V and J genes are TRBV5-6 and TRBJ1-1; D remains ambiguous. The V gene's germline CDR1 is SGHDT and CDR2 YYEEEE. CDR3 size: 12 residues. V shed 0 bases and J shed 4 bases, with 4 bases lying between them.

The rearrangement uses TRBV6-1 and TRBJ2-1; D gene uncertain. Per the germline V gene, CDR1 is MNHNS and CDR2 is SASEGT. The CDR3 spans 13 residues. V shed 1 base and J shed 8 bases, with 9 bases lying between them. CDR3 nucleotides: TGTGCCAGCAGTGAAGTCTTCGCTGATGAGCAGTTCTTC. This codes for CASSEVFADEQFF.

As to this clonotype: A junction end diverges from the germline sequence, so it may reflect a read error. This rearrangement joins TRBV19 to TRBJ1-1, with a weak D call TRBD1 (5 bases). Germline V gene sequence: CDR1 LNHDA, CDR2 SQIVND (reference sequence). The CDR3 covers 15 residues. This chain's CDR3 is CASSIEGIWGAEALF. In DNA form, the CDR3 reads TGTGCCAGTAGTATAGAAGGAATCTGGGGCGCTGAAGCTCTCTTT.

This clonotype showed up just a few times. The CDR3 loop is CASSLTGAGTDPYEQYF. The CDR3 nucleotides read TGTGCCAGCAGCCTCACAGGGGCCGGGACGGATCCTTACGAGCAGTACTTC. The J gene is TRBJ2-7, the V gene TRBV3-1; 7 bases match TRBD1. Germline V gives CDR1 LGHDT, CDR2 YNNKEL (reference sequence). J lost 4 bases, V lost 4 bases, and 16 bases had no gene match. The length of the CDR3 is 17 residues.

The V and J genes are TRBV5-6 and TRBJ2-3; D possibly matches TRBD1 or TRBD2 (6 bases each). The CDR3 length is 16 residues. CDR1 is SGHDT and CDR2 is YYEEEE in the germline V gene. V dropped 1 base and J dropped 2 bases, with 14 bases sitting between them. CDR3 in DNA: TGTGCCAGCAGCTTGTTGCCCGGGGGCTCCACAGATACGCAGTATTTT. Amino acids: CASSLLPGGSTDTQYF.

This clonotype has more than one count but fewer than ten. This sequence joins TRBV7-8 and TRBJ2-7; no clear D gene. The germline V gene encodes CDR1 SGHVS and CDR2 FQNEAQ. CDR3 length: 13 amino acids. V was trimmed by 5 bases and J by 4 bases, leaving 12 bases between them. The CDR3 protein is CASSPSTGYEQYF. CDR3 in DNA: TGTGCCAGCAGCCCTTCTACCGGGTACGAGCAGTACTTC.

This clonotype was found a few times. This sequence joins TRBV6-5 and TRBJ2-7; D is possibly TRBD2 (5 bases). Germline CDR1 and CDR2: MNHEY and SVGAGI. The germline V and J ends were trimmed by 2 bases and 7 bases, with 12 bases remaining between them. This CDR3 region has 13 residues. CDR3 sequence (DNA): TGTGCCAGCAGTTACGCGGGCCCCCGGGAGCAGTACTTC. Translating gives CASSYAGPREQYF.

The genes are TRBV24-1 and TRBJ2-3; D assignment may be TRBD1 or TRBD2 (5 bases each). This CDR3 region has 15 residues. CDR1 KGHDR and CDR2 SFDVKD come from the germline V gene. The V end was cut by 2 bases, the J end by 6 bases, with 14 bases between. The CDR3 DNA sequence: TGTGCCACCAGTGATTCCCCAGGGAGAGGGGATACGCAGTATTTT. Protein: CATSDSPGRGDTQYF.

This clonotype was counted only a few times. This chain connects TRBV5-1 to TRBJ2-1, with TRBD2 as a possible D gene (5 bases). The V end lost 2 bases, the J end lost 6 bases, and 15 bases lay between the germline ends. Germline loops: CDR1 SGHRS, CDR2 YFSETQ. The CDR3 spans 15 residues. CDR3 sequence: CASSLVGPSFNEQFF. The CDR3 nucleotides are TGCGCCAGCAGCTTAGTGGGTCCTAGCTTCAATGAGCAGTTCTTC.

This clonotype is judged medium-sized. V and J are TRBV5-1 and TRBJ2-1; maybe TRBD2 (5 bases). Looked up from germline, CDR1 is SGHRS and CDR2 is YFSETQ. Deletions cut 1 base from V and 9 bases from J, with 11 bases between. CDR3 length: 13 amino acids. This CDR3 reads CASSLYGRGEQFF. The CDR3 DNA follows: TGCGCCAGCAGCTTGTATGGCCGGGGTGAGCAGTTCTTC.

This clonotype was detected ten times or more. This chain uses TRBV27 with TRBJ1-1; weak D call: TRBD1 (6 bases). CDR1 is MNHEY, CDR2 SMNVEV, per germline (reference sequence). This CDR3 is built from 13 residues. Trimming left V 3 bases short and J 5 bases short, with 10 bases between. The CDR3 nucleotides read TGTGCCAGCAGTTTGAGGGGGGGGACTGAAGCTTTCTTT. Its protein is CASSLRGGTEAFF.